This paragraph covers one T cell receptor beta chain sequence. This clonotype was seen more than once but under ten times. The target of this receptor is not known. Per-nucleotide qualities are absent, and no much larger clonotype sits a single base away. This record comes from a study of early T cells in non-severe SARS-CoV-2 infection (dated by TCRdb to 2020 to 2023). With regard to the full study: Because TCR sequencing relied on bulk RNA taken from unsorted whole blood, pairing of alpha and beta chains was not possible.

Receptor libraries were prepared by 5' RACE. This sample was sequenced with a NextSeq 500. To correct for sequencing error and PCR bias, the TCR library protocol tagged individual cDNA molecules with unique molecular identifiers. Both TCR alpha and beta chains were sequenced, and tight co-correlation was observed between alpha and beta sequence abundances in each sample. The study's own analysis went as follows. Decombinator V4 was used to perform V gene, J gene and CDR3 annotation of TCR sequences. Expanded TCRs were defined as changing significantly between any two time points under a Poisson model with p below 0.0001. TCR abundances were normalised to the total number of TCRs sequenced per sample and expressed as counts per million. MAIT TCRs were defined by TRAV1-2 paired with TRAJ12, TRAJ20 or TRAJ33, and iNKT TCRs by TRAV10 paired with TRAJ18. VDJdb, accessed 1 November 2021, was searched for CMV, EBV and SARS-CoV-2 annotated TCRs, with TCRs annotated for multiple antigens excluded. Starting from the raw public reads, TCRdb applied fastp trimming at Q25, assembled clones with MiXCR and retained in-frame beta chains. Entries are consolidated by CDR3 protein sequence, retaining the most common genes and DNA. TCRdb assigned the V and J calls; the authors' analysis was not used. Within this sample are 35,000 to 55,000 distinct CDR3 sequences, with about 6% of them counted one time only. Around 20% of the sample belongs to the ten largest clones.

A case-control design nested within a healthcare worker cohort in London, UK, was used, with weekly nasopharyngeal swab PCR tests and blood sampling performed. Between 23 and 31 March 2020, the week of the UK lockdown, healthcare workers were enrolled and then followed up weekly for as long as 16 weeks. CDR1 SQVTM and CDR2 ANQGSEA are derived from the germline V gene. The CDR3 measures 12 amino acids from cysteine to phenylalanine. The read is trimmed to its CDR3 DNA, 36 bases read in frame from base 1. V is cut by 3 bases and J by 8 bases, and the space between the germline ends is 11 bases. Study-wide findings and limitations: VDJdb matching was skewed toward anti-spike CD8 responses and likely underestimated virus-specific expansions, missing private and CD4 specificities.

The TCR originated in an adult who was a healthcare worker with PCR-confirmed SARS-CoV-2 infection or an uninfected control (not recorded which). The sample was whole blood, taken at baseline. The chain is assembled from TRBV29-1 and TRBJ2-4; the D region possibly corresponds to TRBD2 (6 bases align). The CDR3 reads as follows: CSVDEGEDIQYF. Here is the DNA: TGCAGCGTTGATGAAGGGGAGGACATTCAGTACTTC.